Sequencing of this TCR beta chain was carried out in a study of T-cell reconstitution after alpha-beta-depleted transplantation in children. General study results and limits: When one year had passed after transplant, most T-cell counts and diversity came from newly produced T cells. Expanded clones from the graft, numbering several hundred, reportedly supplied alpha-beta T cells about two months after transplant.

It was with unique molecular identifiers that the TCRbeta library was prepared. TCRdb reprocessed the PCR reads via MiXCR and lists one record per CDR3 protein. The sample includes hundreds of thousands of distinct CDR3 sequences, 13% of them seen just once. This clonotype was observed a few times. Its antigen is unidentified. V lost 0 bases, J lost 2 bases, and 8 bases stayed unmatched. Germline V gives CDR1 SGHRS, CDR2 YFSETQ. The CDR3 loop spans 17 amino acids. The clonotype comes from a male patient younger than 18 who had a stem cell transplant for acute myeloid leukemia, so the T cells may come from the graft donor. The rearrangement links TRBV5-1 to TRBJ1-5, with 7 positions matching TRBD1. Sequenced material: PBMCs, mostly from graft donor cells, taken 360 days after TCRalphabeta/CD19-depleted stem cell transplant. CDR3: CASSLAGTDGGNQPQHF. The CDR3 coding sequence is TGCGCCAGCAGCTTGGCGGGGACAGATGGGGGCAATCAGCCCCAGCATTTT.